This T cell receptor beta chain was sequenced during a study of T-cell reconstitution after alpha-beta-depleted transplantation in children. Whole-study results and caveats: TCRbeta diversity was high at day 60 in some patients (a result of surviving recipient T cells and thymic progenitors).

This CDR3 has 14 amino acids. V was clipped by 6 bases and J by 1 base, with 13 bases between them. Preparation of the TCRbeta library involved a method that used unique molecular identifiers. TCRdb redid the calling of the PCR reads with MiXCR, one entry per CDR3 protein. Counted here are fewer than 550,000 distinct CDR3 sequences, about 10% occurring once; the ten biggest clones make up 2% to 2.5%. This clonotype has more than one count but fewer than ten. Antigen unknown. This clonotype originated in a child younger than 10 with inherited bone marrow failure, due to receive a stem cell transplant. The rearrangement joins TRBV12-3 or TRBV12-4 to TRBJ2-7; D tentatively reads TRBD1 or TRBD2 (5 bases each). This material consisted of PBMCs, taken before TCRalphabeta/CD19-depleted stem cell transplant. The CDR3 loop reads CASRGDENSYEQYF. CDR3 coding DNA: TGTGCCAGCAGGGGGGATGAAAATTCCTACGAGCAGTACTTC.